The next 21 T cell receptor beta chains were all read from a single sample in a study of circulating and synovial CD4+ cells in juvenile arthritis. Some clones are missing from TCRdb's copy, which holds only in-frame ones; the method was immunoSEQ multiplex PCR. The sample holds tens of thousands of clones; roughly 96% are singletons and the top ten take 0.6% to 0.85%. Sequences were obtained from CD4+ T cells from blood. Every receptor here comes from a human donor with juvenile idiopathic arthritis.

This sequence joins TRBV4-2 and TRBJ2-1; 15 bases align to TRBD2. The CDR3 consists of 17 residues. Germline CDR1 and CDR2: LGHNA and YNFKEQ. The trim removed 4 bases at V and 4 bases at J, leaving 5 bases unmatched. CDR3 protein: CASSRTSGGAGYNEQFF. The CDR3 nucleotides read TGTGCCAGCAGCCGGACTAGCGGGGGGGCGGGATACAATGAGCAGTTCTTC.

Note on this clone: The limits of the CDR3 on the DNA are not certain, so only TCRdb's listed CDR3 is given. The J gene is TRBJ2-7, the V gene TRBV30; TRBD1 reflects the table's D call only, with no check against the DNA. The CDR3 sequence runs 11 residues, both termini included. Germline V lookup: CDR1 GTSNPN, CDR2 SVGIG (reference sequence). CDR3 sequence: CAWSVGQGSYF.

About this clone itself: One junction end does not reproduce the germline sequence, and a read error may be involved. The chain links TRBV28 to TRBJ2-2; 7 nucleotides match TRBD1. Germline CDR1 and CDR2: MDHEN and SYDVKM. This CDR3 has 14 residues. The CDR3 DNA reads as TGTGCCAGCGGACCACAGGGGAACCCCGGGGAGCTGTTTTTT. Translation gives CASGPQGNPGELFF.

The CDR3 nucleotides read TGTGCCAGCTCGTCGGGGAACTATGGCTACACCTTC. Its translation: CASSSGNYGYTF. This chain joins TRBV18 and TRBJ1-2; D unresolved. Germline V gives CDR1 KGHSH, CDR2 LQKENI. Trimming removed 6 bases from V and 2 bases from J, with 7 bases in between. The CDR3 has 12 residues.

This rearrangement joins TRBV29-1 to TRBJ2-5; 7 bases fit TRBD2. The CDR3 contains 13 residues. CDR1 and CDR2 from the germline V gene are SQVTM and ANQGSEA. With 2 bases clipped from V and 5 bases from J, the junction kept 5 bases outside the gene matches. DNA for the CDR3: TGCAGCGTTGAACATGGGAGGGTTGAGACCCAGTACTTC. Its translation is CSVEHGRVETQYF.

The CDR3: CASSPLRGGMNTEAFF. In nucleotides, the CDR3 is TGTGCCAGTAGTCCTCTTCGAGGGGGTATGAACACTGAAGCTTTCTTT. The V and J genes are TRBV19 and TRBJ1-1; perhaps TRBD1 as D (6 bases). CDR3 size: 16 residues. Germline CDR1 reads LNHDA; CDR2 reads SQIVND (reference sequence). The V end lost 5 bases, the J end lost 0 bases, and 16 bases lay between the germline ends. Drawing the rest from reference TRBV19 and TRBJ1-1, the complete variable domain is DGGITQSPKYLFRKEGQNVTLSCEQNLNHDAMYWYRQDPGQGLRLIYYSQIVNDFQKGDIAEGYSVSREKKESFPLTVTSAQKNPTAFYLCASSPLRGGMNTEAFFGQGTRLTVV.

V and J are TRBV4-2 and TRBJ1-1; D gene uncertain. This CDR3 contains 14 residues. The V gene lost 2 bases and the J gene lost 0 bases, with 7 bases spanning the gap. The germline V gene has CDR1 LGHNA and CDR2 YNFKEQ. The CDR3 DNA follows: TGTGCCAGCAGCCAACAGAATATGAACACTGAAGCTTTCTTT. This translates into CASSQQNMNTEAFF.

The chain links TRBV18 to TRBJ1-1, with D possibly being TRBD1 (5 bases). Trimming cost V 0 bases and J 8 bases, with 13 bases left between them. Germline CDR1 is KGHSH and CDR2 is LQKENI. CDR3 length equals 14 residues. The DNA for the CDR3 is TGTGCCAGCTCACCACCTGAACGGGGGAACGAAGCTTTCTTT. Protein: CASSPPERGNEAFF.

V and J are TRBV29-1 and TRBJ2-2; 7 bases are shared with TRBD1. V lost 8 bases, J lost 0 bases, and 3 bases stayed unmatched. This CDR3 region has 13 residues. Germline V CDR1 and CDR2: SQVTM, ANQGSEA. The CDR3 protein is CSFDRANTGELFF. The CDR3 DNA reads as TGCAGCTTCGACAGGGCGAACACCGGGGAGCTGTTTTTT.

This chain joins TRBV28 and TRBJ2-6, with TRBD2 as a possible D gene (6 bases). V was pared by 6 bases and J by 2 bases, with 11 bases between. CDR1 and CDR2 from the germline V gene are MDHEN and SYDVKM. CDR3 length equals 15 residues. The CDR3 bases are TGTGCCAGCAGCCGAGGCGGGACTGGGGCCAACGTCCTGACTTTC. Translation gives CASSRGGTGANVLTF.

V gene TRBV5-8 combines with J gene TRBJ2-2; 12 bases fit TRBD1. CDR3 length: 16 amino acids. Germline V lookup: CDR1 SGHTS, CDR2 YDEGEE. V lost 3 bases and J lost 4; bases outside the gene matches: 4. The CDR3 spells CASSSWDRGLTGELFF. In nucleotides, the CDR3 is TGTGCCAGCAGCTCCTGGGACAGGGGGCTCACCGGGGAGCTGTTTTTT.

This chain joins TRBV11-2 and TRBJ1-5, with a possible D match to TRBD1 (5 bases). The V and J ends lost 0 bases and 2 bases respectively, with 11 bases between them. The CDR3 is 16 residues long. Germline V gene data show CDR1 as SGHAT and CDR2 as FQNNGV. CDR3 sequence reads: CASSLDIGRGNQPQHF. In DNA form, the CDR3 reads TGTGCCAGCAGCTTAGATATCGGCAGGGGCAATCAGCCCCAGCATTTT.

The chain combines TRBV28 with TRBJ2-1, with D tentatively TRBD2 (5 bases). Germline lookup yields CDR1 MDHEN and CDR2 SYDVKM. The V end lost 5 bases, the J end lost 16 bases, and 18 bases lay between the germline ends. The CDR3 spans 12 residues. CDR3 sequence (DNA): TGTGCCAGCAGTCAGCGGACTCTCGGGTACTTCTTC. This translates into CASSQRTLGYFF.

The V and J genes are TRBV5-1 and TRBJ2-2; 10 bases match TRBD2. This CDR3 has 17 residues. Germline loops: CDR1 SGHRS, CDR2 YFSETQ. V lost 0 bases, J lost 1 base, and 3 bases stayed unmatched. The CDR3 loop reads CASSLVLAGLNTGELFF. CDR3 coding DNA: TGCGCCAGCAGCTTGGTACTAGCGGGGTTGAACACCGGGGAGCTGTTTTTT.

V usage is TRBV19 and J usage is TRBJ1-1; D may be TRBD1 (5 bases). V was clipped by 8 bases and J by 2 bases, with 12 bases between them. Germline loops: CDR1 LNHDA, CDR2 SQIVND (reference sequence). CDR3 length: 13 amino acids. CDR3 sequence (DNA): TGTGCCAGTTCTCAGGGCCGAAACACTGAAGCTTTCTTT. It translates to CASSQGRNTEAFF.

The chain joins TRBV5-5 to TRBJ2-5; 12 bases are a match to TRBD2. V was clipped by 4 bases and J by 7 bases; unmatched bases: 8. CDR3 length: 15 amino acids. Germline assignment: CDR1 SGHKS and CDR2 YYEKEE (reference sequence). The CDR3: CASSGGTSGQRTQYF. The CDR3 DNA is TGTGCCAGCAGCGGGGGGACTAGCGGGCAACGGACCCAGTACTTC. Using reference TRBV5-5 and TRBJ2-5 for the parts outside the CDR3, the full variable domain is DAGVTQSPTHLIKTRGQQVTLRCSPISGHKSVSWYQQVLGQGPQFIFQYYEKEERGRGNFPDRFSARQFPNYSSELNVNALLLGDSALYLCASSGGTSGQRTQYFGPGTRLLVL.

This clone was seen only once. The rearrangement joins TRBV29-1 to TRBJ2-2; 15 bases map to TRBD2. Germline CDR1 and CDR2: SQVTM and ANQGSEA. J gave up 0 bases and V 6 bases, and 2 bases lay outside the gene matches. There are 16 residues in the CDR3. The CDR3 reads CSVGLAGGPNTGELFF. CDR3 nucleotides: TGCAGCGTGGGACTAGCGGGAGGTCCGAACACCGGGGAGCTGTTTTTT.

The chain is built from TRBV6-1 and TRBJ1-4, with 8 nucleotides matching TRBD1. Germline CDR1 reads MNHNS; CDR2 reads SASEGT. The J segment lost 8 bases and the V segment lost 6 bases, leaving 8 bases of the junction unmatched. The CDR3 totals 14 residues. The CDR3 is CASRGAGGLEKLFF. As DNA, the CDR3 is TGTGCCAGCAGGGGAGCAGGGGGCTTAGAAAAACTGTTTTTT.

This clone was found once. V and J are TRBV7-3 and TRBJ2-3; a possible D gene is TRBD2 (5 bases). V shed 2 bases and J shed 2 bases, with 8 bases lying between them. The V gene's germline CDR1 is SGHTA and CDR2 FQGTGA. CDR3 size: 14 residues. CDR3 protein: CASSLGGYTDTQYF. The DNA of the CDR3 is TGTGCCAGCAGCTTAGGAGGCTACACAGATACGCAGTATTTT.

The chain employs TRBV13 and TRBJ2-7; TRBD2 might be the D (5 bases). Between the trimmed V and J ends, which lost 3 bases and 2 bases, there was a span of 5 bases. Germline loops: CDR1 PRHDT, CDR2 FYEKMQ (reference sequence). The CDR3 has 12 amino acids. CDR3 coding DNA: TGTGCCAGCAGCTTCGGGACCTACGAGCAGTACTTC. This translates into CASSFGTYEQYF.

This chain uses TRBV11-2 with TRBJ2-5; D possibly corresponds to TRBD2 (6 bases). CDR3 length: 14 amino acids. V lost 6 bases to trimming and J lost 7 bases, with 18 bases between them. Per germline, CDR1 SGHAT and CDR2 FQNNGV. The CDR3: CASRNSGPGGTQYF. CDR3 DNA: TGTGCCAGCAGGAATAGCGGACCTGGTGGGACCCAGTACTTC.